Each of the 16 T cell receptor beta chains below was sequenced from the same sample in a study of shared clonotypes between healthy human individuals. Here immunoSEQ multiplex PCR was the method, and the copy in TCRdb shows in-frame clones only, minus some. The sample records fewer than 1.8 million clones, roughly 98.5% being singletons. The sample taken for sequencing was naive CD4+ T cells sorted from blood. Subset meaning: CD45RA+ positively selected. These receptors originate from a young man in good health.

V gene TRBV6-5 combines with J gene TRBJ1-1; maybe TRBD1 (5 bases). CDR1 MNHEY and CDR2 SVGAGI come from the germline V gene. The V end lost 4 bases, the J end lost 1 base, and 7 bases lay between the germline ends. The CDR3 covers 13 residues. The DNA for the CDR3 is TGTGCCAGCAGTTCAAGGGGGAACACTGAAGCTTTCTTT. Its protein product is CASSSRGNTEAFF.

The chain recombines TRBV11-2 with TRBJ2-1; TRBD2 matches 7 bases. CDR3 length: 15 residues. Germline assignment: CDR1 SGHAT and CDR2 FQNNGV. V dropped 4 bases and J dropped 9; count of bases not matched to a gene: 12. The CDR3 loop is CASSSLRGGIGEQFF. CDR3 in DNA: TGTGCCAGCAGCTCCCTTAGGGGAGGGATAGGTGAGCAGTTCTTC.

V and J are TRBV5-1 and TRBJ2-3; D remains ambiguous. Germline V gene data show CDR1 as SGHRS and CDR2 as YFSETQ. This CDR3 is built from 18 residues. The V and J ends lost 4 bases and 4 bases respectively, with 25 bases between them. The CDR3 coding sequence is TGCGCCAGCAGCCCCACCCCCCCTAGGACGACGTTTGCAGATACGCAGTATTTT. Protein sequence: CASSPTPPRTTFADTQYF.

With regard to this clone: Other DNA sequences in the sample encode the same CDR3. The chain is built from TRBV5-4 and TRBJ2-5; unclear D gene. Trimming shortened V by 0 bases and J by 1 base, and 4 bases separated the two germline ends. The V gene's germline CDR1 is SGHNT and CDR2 YYREEE (reference sequence). This CDR3 spans 13 amino acids. The CDR3 loop is CASSLGSQETQYF. The DNA for the CDR3 is TGTGCCAGCAGCTTGGGCTCCCAAGAGACCCAGTACTTC.

Note on this clone: This specimen includes other DNA sequences encoding the same CDR3. The chain combines TRBV9 with TRBJ2-5; D remains unclear. With 1 base removed from V and 2 bases from J, the gap between germline ends came to 6 bases. The CDR3 is 13 residues long. The germline V gene encodes CDR1 SGDLS and CDR2 YYNGEE. CDR3 loop: CASSVSQQETQYF. The CDR3 bases are TGTGCCAGCAGCGTAAGTCAACAAGAGACCCAGTACTTC.

The genes are TRBV30 and TRBJ2-1, with 7 bases that match TRBD1. The CDR3 contains 14 residues. With 5 bases clipped from V and 0 bases from J, the junction kept 4 bases outside the gene matches. Germline CDR1 is GTSNPN and CDR2 is SVGIG (reference sequence). The CDR3 DNA is TGTGCCTGGGGGACAGCGAGCTCCTACAATGAGCAGTTCTTC. Its translation is CAWGTASSYNEQFF.

The chain carries TRBV28 and TRBJ1-2; perhaps TRBD1 as D (5 bases). Deletions cut 2 bases from V and 4 bases from J, with 8 bases between. Germline V CDR1 and CDR2: MDHEN, SYDVKM. The CDR3 contains 13 residues. CDR3 bases: TGTGCCAGCAGTTTAGGCGGGGGCTATGGCTACACCTTC. Its translation is CASSLGGGYGYTF.

As regards this clone: Distinct nucleotide sequences in the sample also encode this CDR3. The chain links TRBV6-6 to TRBJ1-5; D is unresolved. The length of the CDR3 is 14 residues. V lost 2 bases, J lost 1 base, and 6 bases lay in between. CDR1 is MNHNY and CDR2 is SVGAGI in the germline V gene (reference sequence). CDR3 sequence: CASSYPESNQPQHF. For the CDR3, the DNA is TGTGCCAGCAGTTACCCGGAAAGCAATCAGCCCCAGCATTTT.

The chain recombines TRBV6-1 with TRBJ2-3; 13 bases map to TRBD2. Unmatched junction bases numbered 3, after V lost 0 bases and J lost 0 bases. CDR1 and CDR2 from the germline V gene are MNHNS and SASEGT. This CDR3 region has 18 residues. The CDR3 is CASSEAGTSGISTDTQYF. The DNA for the CDR3 is TGTGCCAGCAGTGAAGCCGGGACTAGCGGGATTAGCACAGATACGCAGTATTTT.

The chain recombines TRBV28 with TRBJ2-7; 10 bases map to TRBD1. There are 14 residues in the CDR3. Germline CDR1 reads MDHEN; CDR2 reads SYDVKM. With 10 bases clipped from V and 0 bases from J, the junction kept 6 bases outside the gene matches. CDR3 loop: CATPGQGNSYEQYF. CDR3 nucleotide sequence: TGTGCCACCCCGGGACAGGGGAACTCCTACGAGCAGTACTTC.

V and J are TRBV19 and TRBJ1-1, with 10 bases lining up with TRBD1. Unmatched junction bases numbered 6, after V lost 4 bases and J lost 1 base. There are 16 residues in the CDR3. Germline loops: CDR1 LNHDA, CDR2 SQIVND (reference sequence). CDR3 nucleotides: TGTGCCAGTAGTAAAAGGACAGGGGGAGCGAACACTGAAGCTTTCTTT. Protein: CASSKRTGGANTEAFF. Supplemented by reference TRBV19 and TRBJ1-1, the full variable domain reads DGGITQSPKYLFRKEGQNVTLSCEQNLNHDAMYWYRQDPGQGLRLIYYSQIVNDFQKGDIAEGYSVSREKKESFPLTVTSAQKNPTAFYLCASSKRTGGANTEAFFGQGTRLTVV.

This clone has only one observation. The gene calls are TRBV28 and TRBJ1-5; the D gene is possibly TRBD1 (6 bases). Germline V lookup: CDR1 MDHEN, CDR2 SYDVKM. The CDR3 runs 15 residues. Trimming stripped 2 bases from V and 4 bases from J, with 12 bases between. CDR3 residues: CASSLPPRGNQPQHF. CDR3 coding DNA: TGTGCCAGCAGTTTACCGCCAAGGGGGAATCAGCCCCAGCATTTT.

This chain uses TRBV4-1 with TRBJ2-1, with 9 bases matching TRBD1. The V gene end was trimmed by 2 bases and the J gene end by 7 bases; junction bases not matched to a gene: 9. CDR3 size: 16 residues. Germline CDR1 reads MGHRA; CDR2 reads YSYEKL. CDR3 bases: TGCGCCAGCAGCCAAATCGCCGGGACAGGGTCGAATGAGCAGTTCTTC. Translated: CASSQIAGTGSNEQFF.

The CDR3 coding sequence is TGTGCCAGCAGCTCGACTAGCGGATACAATGAGCAGTTCTTC. This translates into CASSSTSGYNEQFF. V and J are TRBV11-3 and TRBJ2-1, with 9 positions matching TRBD2. The ends lost 4 bases at V and 4 bases at J; junction bases unmatched: 2. The length of the CDR3 is 14 residues. From germline, CDR1 is SGHNT and CDR2 YENEEA.

The J gene is TRBJ1-1, the V gene TRBV19; D unclear. The V gene lost 2 bases and the J gene lost 1 base, with 8 bases spanning the gap. From germline, CDR1 is LNHDA and CDR2 SQIVND (reference sequence). The CDR3 contains 14 residues. This chain's CDR3 is CASSIYGSNTEAFF. CDR3 in DNA: TGTGCCAGTAGTATATATGGTTCGAACACTGAAGCTTTCTTT. Combining the CDR3 with reference TRBV19 and TRBJ1-1 gives the whole variable domain DGGITQSPKYLFRKEGQNVTLSCEQNLNHDAMYWYRQDPGQGLRLIYYSQIVNDFQKGDIAEGYSVSREKKESFPLTVTSAQKNPTAFYLCASSIYGSNTEAFFGQGTRLTVV.

This rearrangement joins TRBV27 to TRBJ2-7; D is perhaps TRBD2 (5 bases). The germline gives CDR1 MNHEY, CDR2 SMNVEV (reference sequence). Trimming left V 8 bases short and J 4 bases short, with 15 bases between. There are 13 residues in the CDR3. In nucleotides, the CDR3 is TGTGCCAGCGCTCGAGGGTTTCTTTACGAGCAGTACTTC. It yields the protein CASARGFLYEQYF.